The sequence of this T cell receptor beta chain was determined in a study of cytomegalovirus exposure and HLA in healthy donors. The PCR ran on 60 Vbeta and 13 Jbeta primers. Original processing notes: Later analysis identified approximately 80 million unique TCR beta chains, 9 million to 12 million shared. Clones were read by immunoSEQ multiplex PCR, and TCRdb kept only the in-frame ones, dropping some. Clonal size and the V and J genes are those of that table, whereas D and trimming came from the DNA. Of around 150,000 clones in the sample, 70% to 75% were seen once. This CDR3 has 15 residues. Germline lookup yields CDR1 SEHNR and CDR2 FQNEAQ (reference sequence). V was shortened by 4 bases and J by 3 bases, with 16 bases between the two germline ends. Study results and limitations: Later analysis found that TCR beta chains associated with HLA were more clonally expanded than other, equally common chains. The study dropped some indistinguishable V segments, TRBV6-2 and TRBV6-3 among them.

Notes on this clone: Its antigen is still unknown.

The receptor's source is a man between 18 and 35 years old in good health and CMV-seropositive. The chain uses TRBV7-9 and TRBJ2-7, with D possibly TRBD2 on 5 matching bases. The sample taken for sequencing was PBMCs. CDR3 bases: TGTGCCAGCAGCTCTAGCACCGGGCTGATCTACGAGCAGTACGTC. Amino acid sequence: CASSSSTGLIYEQYV.